This entry lists 5 T cell receptor beta chains sequenced from one sample in a study of T-cell memory formation after mild COVID-19. One entry per CDR3 protein results from TCRdb running MiXCR on the 5' RACE reads. This sample yields around 340,000 distinct CDR3 sequences, of which about a sixth are seen a single time; under 25% belongs to the top ten. The sample was PBMCs or a T cell subset sorted from them (not recorded which). The receptors here all came from a man younger than 30 who had mild COVID-19 (a few samples of this study predate the infection). Cell type and time point are not known.

This clonotype was picked up a small number of times. The chain joins TRBV20-1 to TRBJ2-7; D gene uncertain. The CDR3 covers 11 residues. Trimming cost V 1 base and J 3 bases, with 4 bases left between them. Germline V CDR1 and CDR2: DFQATT, SNEGSKA (reference sequence). CDR3: CSARVHYEQYF. The CDR3 coding sequence is TGCAGTGCTAGAGTTCACTACGAGCAGTACTTC.

This clonotype was detected only a few times. The CDR3 DNA sequence: TGTGCCAGCAACCACGACAGGGGGCGCGAGCAGTACTTC. The encoded protein is CASNHDRGREQYF. This rearrangement joins TRBV14 to TRBJ2-7; the match to TRBD1 covers 10 bases. Unmatched junction bases numbered 6, after V lost 7 bases and J lost 6 bases. Per germline, CDR1 SGHDN and CDR2 FVKESK. The CDR3 length is 13 residues. The full variable domain, completed using reference TRBV14 and TRBJ2-7, is EAGVTQFPSHSVIEKGQTVTLRCDPISGHDNLYWYRRVMGKEIKFLLHFVKESKQDESGMPNNRFLAERTGGTYSTLKVQPAELEDSGVYFCASNHDRGREQYFGPGTRLTVT.

Only a few counts were recorded for this clonotype. The rearrangement joins TRBV4-3 to TRBJ2-5; D might be TRBD1 (6 bases). The CDR3 contains 13 residues. The V gene's germline CDR1 is LGHNA and CDR2 YSLEER. V shed 2 bases and J shed 5 bases, with 9 bases lying between them. CDR3 nucleotide sequence: TGCGCCAGCAGCCAAAACAGGGTTGAGACCCAGTACTTC. Translation: CASSQNRVETQYF.

This clonotype was recorded a few times. The V gene is TRBV5-1, the J gene TRBJ2-5; D perhaps matches TRBD1 (5 bases). Trimming cost V 3 bases and J 2 bases, with 17 bases left between them. Germline CDR1 is SGHRS and CDR2 is YFSETQ. This CDR3 contains 16 residues. CDR3 in DNA: TGCGCCAGCAGCTCCCCCAGGGCAGGAACACAAGAGACCCAGTACTTC. It is translated as CASSSPRAGTQETQYF.

This clonotype was seen a few times. The chain employs TRBV10-2 and TRBJ2-3; perhaps TRBD2 as D (6 bases). Trimming took off 10 bases at V and 5 bases at J, with 16 bases between the two ends. The length of the CDR3 is 13 residues. Germline V lookup: CDR1 WSHSY, CDR2 SAAADI. As DNA, the CDR3 is TGCGCCACCTCGGGACTCCCGCGAGATACGCAGTATTTT. Amino acids: CATSGLPRDTQYF.